Sequencing of this TCR beta chain was carried out in a study of T cells in Graves' hyperthyroidism and ophthalmopathy. Whole-study context: At the time of initial diagnosis and before any treatment, peripheral blood was collected.

The germline V gene encodes CDR1 DFQATT and CDR2 SNEGSKA (reference sequence). The germline V and J ends were trimmed by 0 bases and 5 bases, with 31 bases remaining between them. There are 20 residues in the CDR3. Diagnostic assessment was based on clinical symptoms, serum thyroxine and TRAb, thyroid ultrasound and orbital computed tomography. The investigators amplified TCR beta CDR3 regions from RNA transcripts. TCR CDR3 regions were first amplified by RT-PCR with HTBI primers. TCRdb used MiXCR to reprocess the multiplex PCR reads, holding one entry per CDR3 protein. Of fewer than 550,000 distinct CDR3 sequences listed, about 24% are singletons. This clonotype was seen ten or more times.

V is TRBV20-1 and J is TRBJ1-2; D perhaps matches TRBD1 (6 bases). Sequencing was carried out using blood. The source is a woman aged 25 to 39 with Graves' ophthalmopathy. The CDR3 DNA follows: TGCAGTGCTAGAGATCTGTTCGAGGGGGGCCCCCCCCTTCTACGGTATGGCTACACCTTC. Its translation: CSARDLFEGGPPLLRYGYTF.